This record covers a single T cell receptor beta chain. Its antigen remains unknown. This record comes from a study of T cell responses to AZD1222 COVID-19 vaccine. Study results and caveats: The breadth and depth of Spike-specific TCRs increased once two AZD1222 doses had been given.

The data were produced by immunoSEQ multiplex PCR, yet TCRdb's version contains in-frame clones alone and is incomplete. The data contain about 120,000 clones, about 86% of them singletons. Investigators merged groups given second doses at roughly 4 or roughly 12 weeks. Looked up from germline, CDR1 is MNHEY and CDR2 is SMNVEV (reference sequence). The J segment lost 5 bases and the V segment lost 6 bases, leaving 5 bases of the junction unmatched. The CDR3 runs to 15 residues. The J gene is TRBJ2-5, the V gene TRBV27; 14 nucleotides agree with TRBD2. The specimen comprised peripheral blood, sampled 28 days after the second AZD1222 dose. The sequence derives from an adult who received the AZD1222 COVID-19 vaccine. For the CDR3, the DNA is TGTGCCAGCAGCTTGGGACTAGCGGGGGTGGAGACCCAGTACTTC. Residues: CASSLGLAGVETQYF.